This T cell receptor (beta chain) was recovered during a study of blood T cells in healthy people across ages. General observations from the study: Across the age range, TCR beta diversity per million T cells fell in a roughly linear way.

This clonotype was found a few times. Its antigen is as yet unknown. With a J-beta primer mix and a sample-barcoded 5' primer, a second PCR ran about 7 to 12 cycles. With 12 random nucleotides, a template-switch adaptor tagged each individual cDNA molecule. TCRdb re-derived calls from the 5' RACE reads in MiXCR, one entry per CDR3 protein. This sample has 1,800,000 or so distinct CDR3 sequences, with about 39% found just once. V was clipped by 0 bases and J by 2 bases, with 5 bases between them. The germline V gene has CDR1 DFQATT and CDR2 SNEGSKA (reference sequence). This CDR3 comprises 13 residues. The genes are TRBV20-1 and TRBJ1-3, with D tentatively TRBD1 (5 bases). The source of this sequence is a human donor in good health. The sequenced sample consisted of blood. This chain's CDR3 is CSARDRAGNTIYF. The CDR3 DNA reads as TGCAGTGCTAGAGACAGGGCTGGAAACACCATATATTTT.